This T cell receptor beta chain came from a study of T cell repertoires in cytomegalovirus infection. For the study at large: Both recently identified HLA-C-restricted and well-studied HLA-B-restricted CMV epitopes were used in the study. General study points: There were carriers of CMV plus the relevant HLA, and cumulative public TCR beta family frequency identified them. Ex vivo, HLA-C-restricted CMV-specific TCR beta clonotypes prevailed over the rest of the response.

TCRdb redid the calling of the reads with MiXCR, one entry per CDR3 protein. This table has about 150,000 distinct CDR3 sequences, 25% to 35% appearing once. This CDR3 is 16 amino acids long. Germline V gene lookup returns CDR1 SGHVS and CDR2 FNYEAQ. As to this clonotype: Its antigen remains unknown. With a much larger clone just one base away, this may be a read error.

The sample in question was CD8+ T cells from cultured PBMCs, obtained from culture after CMV antigen stimulation. The TCR comes from a human donor in good health (CMV status not recorded). Some clones in this sample may be carry-over from other donors' samples. The V call is TRBV7-6, the J call TRBJ2-1, with D perhaps matching TRBD1 or TRBD2 (5 bases each). The CDR3 here is CASSLVRGRTSNEQIF. In DNA, the CDR3 is TGTGCCAGCAGCTTAGTACGGGGACGGACTTCCAATGAGCAGATCTTC.